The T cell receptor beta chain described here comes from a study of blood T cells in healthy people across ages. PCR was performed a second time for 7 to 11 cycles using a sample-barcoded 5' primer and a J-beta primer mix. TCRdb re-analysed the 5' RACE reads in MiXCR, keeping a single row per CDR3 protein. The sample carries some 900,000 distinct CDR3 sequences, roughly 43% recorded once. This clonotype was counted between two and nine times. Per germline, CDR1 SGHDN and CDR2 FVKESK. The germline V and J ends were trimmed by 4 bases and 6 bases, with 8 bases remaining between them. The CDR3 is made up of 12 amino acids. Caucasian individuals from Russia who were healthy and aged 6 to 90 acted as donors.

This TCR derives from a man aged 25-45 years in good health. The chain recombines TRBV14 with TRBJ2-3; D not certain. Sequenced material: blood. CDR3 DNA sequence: TGTGCCAGCAGCCCCATATTGGATACGCAGTATTTT. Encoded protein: CASSPILDTQYF.